Below, one TCR beta chain is given with its context. Random hexamers were used to reverse transcribe the RNA input (roughly 0.5 to 1 ug). An immunoSEQ multiplex PCR amplified TCR beta CDR3 over 54 Vbeta and 13 Jbeta. TCRdb redid the calling of the immunoSEQ multiplex PCR reads with MiXCR, one entry per CDR3 protein. The table lists under 95,000 distinct CDR3 sequences, about 93% of them singletons, with about 0.29% in the top ten. This sample stems from a study of CD8 T cells in Susac syndrome. Fulfillment of recently defined diagnostic criteria for definite or probable disease was shown by the patients with Susac syndrome. Germline CDR1 and CDR2: SGHDN and FVKESK. V gave up 6 bases and J gave up 3 bases; unmatched junction bases: 4. This CDR3 is 14 amino acids long.

Sequences were obtained from CD4+ T cells from PBMCs. This chain connects TRBV14 to TRBJ2-2; 7 positions match TRBD2. This receptor was taken from a human donor with Susac syndrome. CDR3 region: CASRLAFDTGELFF. CDR3 bases: TGTGCCAGCAGACTAGCGTTTGACACCGGGGAGCTGTTTTTT. The variable domain in full, completed from reference TRBV14 and TRBJ2-2, reads EAGVTQFPSHSVIEKGQTVTLRCDPISGHDNLYWYRRVMGKEIKFLLHFVKESKQDESGMPNNRFLAERTGGTYSTLKVQPAELEDSGVYFCASRLAFDTGELFFGEGSRLTVL.